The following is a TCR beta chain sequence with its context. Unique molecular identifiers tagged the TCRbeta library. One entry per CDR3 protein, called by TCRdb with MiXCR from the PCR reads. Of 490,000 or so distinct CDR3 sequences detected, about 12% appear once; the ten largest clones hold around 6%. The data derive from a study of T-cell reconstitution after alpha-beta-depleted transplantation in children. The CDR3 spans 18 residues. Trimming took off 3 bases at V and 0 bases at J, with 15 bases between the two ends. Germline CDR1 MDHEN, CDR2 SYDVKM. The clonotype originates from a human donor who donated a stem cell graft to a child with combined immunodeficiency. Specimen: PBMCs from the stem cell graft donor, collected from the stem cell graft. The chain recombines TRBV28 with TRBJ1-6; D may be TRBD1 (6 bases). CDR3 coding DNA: TGTGCCAGCAGTTTCCCCTTTGGACAGAGCTCCTATAATTCACCCCTCCACTTT. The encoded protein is CASSFPFGQSSYNSPLHF.